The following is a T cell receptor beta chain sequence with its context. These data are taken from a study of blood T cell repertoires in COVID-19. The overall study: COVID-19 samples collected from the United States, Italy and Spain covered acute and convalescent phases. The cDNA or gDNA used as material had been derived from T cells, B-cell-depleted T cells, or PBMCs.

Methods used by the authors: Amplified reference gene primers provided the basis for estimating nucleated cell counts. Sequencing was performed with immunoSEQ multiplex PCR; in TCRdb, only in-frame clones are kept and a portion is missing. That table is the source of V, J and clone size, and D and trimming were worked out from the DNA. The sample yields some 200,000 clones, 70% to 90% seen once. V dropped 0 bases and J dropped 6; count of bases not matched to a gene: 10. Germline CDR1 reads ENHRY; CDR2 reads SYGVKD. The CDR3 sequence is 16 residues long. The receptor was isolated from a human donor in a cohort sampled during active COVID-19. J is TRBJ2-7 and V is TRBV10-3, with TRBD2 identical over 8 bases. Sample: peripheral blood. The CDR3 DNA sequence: TGTGCCATCAGTGAGTCTTCGAGGACTAGCTTGTCCGAGCAGTACTTC. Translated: CAISESSRTSLSEQYF.